The TCR beta chain described here comes from a study of blood T cell repertoires in COVID-19. Sequencing used immunoSEQ multiplex PCR; TCRdb keeps in-frame clones, though not all of them. This table has about 300,000 clones, 85% appearing once. The receptor was isolated from a woman under 40 who had been exposed to COVID-19. The specimen sequenced was PBMCs or T cells enriched from blood (not recorded which).

The CDR3 DNA sequence: TGTGCCACCAGCAGGGCAACGGGACAGGGGGCCTCTGGAAACACCATATATTTT. As protein: CATSRATGQGASGNTIYF. The chain combines TRBV15 with TRBJ1-3; 12 nucleotides match TRBD1. With 3 bases clipped from V and 0 bases from J, the junction kept 6 bases outside the gene matches. The CDR3 runs 18 residues. Germline V gene sequence: CDR1 LNHNV, CDR2 YYDKDF (reference sequence). Variable domain in full (rest from reference TRBV15 and TRBJ1-3): DAMVIQNPRYQVTQFGKPVTLSCSQTLNHNVMYWYQQKSSQAPKLLFHYYDKDFNNEADTPDNFQSRRPNTSFCFLDIRSPGLGDTAMYLCATSRATGQGASGNTIYFGEGSWLTVV.